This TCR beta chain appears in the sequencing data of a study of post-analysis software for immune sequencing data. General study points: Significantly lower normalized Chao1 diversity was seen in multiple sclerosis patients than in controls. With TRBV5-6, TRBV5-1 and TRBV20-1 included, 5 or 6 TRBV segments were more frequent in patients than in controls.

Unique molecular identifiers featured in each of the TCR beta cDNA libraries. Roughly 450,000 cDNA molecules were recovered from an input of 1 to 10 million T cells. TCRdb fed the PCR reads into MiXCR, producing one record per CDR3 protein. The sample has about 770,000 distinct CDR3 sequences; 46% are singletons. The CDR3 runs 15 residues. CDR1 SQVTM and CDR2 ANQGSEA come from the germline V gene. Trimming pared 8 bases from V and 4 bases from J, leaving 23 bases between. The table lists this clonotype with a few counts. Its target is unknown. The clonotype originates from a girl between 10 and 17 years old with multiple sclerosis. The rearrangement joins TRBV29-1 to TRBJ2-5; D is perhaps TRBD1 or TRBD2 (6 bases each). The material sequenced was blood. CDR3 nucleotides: TGCAGCCACGAGGGGGGAGGTGTAGGTATAGAGACCCAGTACTTC. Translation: CSHEGGGVGIETQYF.